The 16 T cell receptor beta chains listed next were all sequenced from one sample in a study of neurological immune-mediated disorders. Each CDR3 protein gets one entry after TCRdb re-called the 5' RACE reads with MiXCR. The sample carries 75,000 to 90,000 distinct CDR3 sequences, 10% recorded once. The source material was PBMCs. These TCRs come from a man aged 40-49 years in good health.

This clonotype was picked up one time. An end of the junction differs from the germline gene, which may be a read error. This sequence joins TRBV3-1 and TRBJ2-7, with D perhaps TRBD1 (6 bases). The CDR3 is 14 residues long. Germline V gene data show CDR1 as LGHDT and CDR2 as YNNKEL (reference sequence). This CDR3 is CTSRGSLPPYEQYF. The CDR3 DNA follows: TGTACCAGCAGGGGCTCTCTTCCCCCCTACGAGCAGTACTTC.

This clonotype came up many times. J is TRBJ2-5 and V is TRBV3-1, with D maybe TRBD1 (6 bases). Trimming left V 2 bases short and J 2 bases short, with 15 bases between. Germline CDR1 is LGHDT and CDR2 is YNNKEL (reference sequence). The CDR3 loop spans 16 amino acids. Here the CDR3 DNA reads TGTGCCAGCAGCCAACCGCGAGGGACACTTCAAGAGACCCAGTACTTC. This translates into CASSQPRGTLQETQYF.

Ten or more counts support this clonotype. The J gene is TRBJ2-7, the V gene TRBV27, with 9 positions matching TRBD1. Germline CDR1 and CDR2: MNHEY and SMNVEV (reference sequence). With 2 bases clipped from V and 3 bases from J, the junction kept 8 bases outside the gene matches. The length of the CDR3 is 16 residues. CDR3 DNA: TGTGCCAGCAGTTTAAGGGTGACAGGGGGTTTCTACGAGCAGTACTTC. Protein: CASSLRVTGGFYEQYF.

This clonotype was seen many times. V gene TRBV12-3 or TRBV12-4 combines with J gene TRBJ2-7; 11 bases line up with TRBD2. Unmatched junction bases numbered 6, after V lost 6 bases and J lost 5 bases. The CDR3 contains 14 residues. The CDR3 coding sequence is TGTGCCAGCAGGATGACTAGCGGGAACCACGAGCAGTACTTC. Its translation: CASRMTSGNHEQYF.

With respect to this clonotype: A single base separates this from a much larger clone, so it may be a read error. The rearrangement uses TRBV6-4 and TRBJ2-3; D gene uncertain. The CDR3 is 14 amino acids. CDR1 MRHNA and CDR2 SNTAGT come from the germline V gene. The CDR3 sequence: CASCDPELGDTQYF. In nucleotides, the CDR3 is TGTGCCAGCTGTGACCCTGAGCTCGGAGATACGCAGTATTTT.

This clonotype was seen repeatedly, ten times or more. V usage is TRBV7-9 and J usage is TRBJ2-1; 11 nucleotides align to TRBD2. CDR1 is SEHNR, CDR2 FQNEAQ, per germline (reference sequence). V was pared by 6 bases and J by 6 bases, with 10 bases of the junction left unmatched. This CDR3 is built from 16 residues. The CDR3 DNA reads as TGTGCCAGCAGTCGATTTAGCGGGAGGGCCCGCAATGAGCAGTTCTTC. As protein: CASSRFSGRARNEQFF.

In this sample, this clonotype turned up a few times. The chain joins TRBV6-6 to TRBJ2-7, with 7 bases fitting TRBD2. The V and J ends lost 2 bases and 2 bases, in that order; junction bases with no gene match: 9. The CDR3 runs to 16 residues. Germline CDR1 is MNHNY and CDR2 is SVGAGI (reference sequence). The CDR3 nucleotides are TGTGCCAGCAGTTACCTTGGACTAGGGGTGACCTACGAGCAGTACTTC. It translates to CASSYLGLGVTYEQYF.

This clonotype was detected ten times or more. The V and J genes are TRBV5-4 and TRBJ1-2, with D possibly being TRBD1 (6 bases). In germline, CDR1 is SGHNT, CDR2 YYREEE (reference sequence). The V gene lost 2 bases and the J gene lost 7 bases, with 15 bases spanning the gap. This CDR3 comprises 14 residues. CDR3 DNA sequence: TGTGCCAGCAGCTTAACCAGGGGCGGCTCTGGCTACACCTTC. Translating gives CASSLTRGGSGYTF.

This clonotype showed up many times. V and J are TRBV6-5 and TRBJ1-2; no clear D gene. CDR3 length equals 11 residues. V was shortened by 7 bases and J by 4 bases, with 7 bases between the two germline ends. Germline CDR1 MNHEY, CDR2 SVGAGI. CDR3 DNA sequence: TGTGCCAGCACCAAGGGCTATGGCTACACCTTC. It specifies CASTKGYGYTF.

This clonotype has ten or more counts. In nucleotides, the CDR3 is TGCGCCAGCAGCCCGTACGACAGGGGTCGCACAGATACGCAGTATTTT. It is translated as CASSPYDRGRTDTQYF. The chain is built from TRBV5-1 and TRBJ2-3; 8 nucleotides align to TRBD1. This CDR3 is built from 16 residues. Unmatched junction bases numbered 8, after V lost 4 bases and J lost 1 base. Looked up from germline, CDR1 is SGHRS and CDR2 is YFSETQ. Variable domain in full (rest from reference TRBV5-1 and TRBJ2-3): KAGVTQTPRYLIKTRGQQVTLSCSPISGHRSVSWYQQTPGQGLQFLFEYFSETQRNKGNFPGRFSGRQFSNSRSEMNVSTLELGDSALYLCASSPYDRGRTDTQYFGPGTRLTVL.

This clonotype was seen at least ten times. The genes are TRBV5-6 and TRBJ1-6, with 7 bases identical to TRBD1. CDR1 and CDR2 (germline): SGHDT, YYEEEE. J gave up 5 bases and V 3 bases, and 2 bases lay outside the gene matches. The CDR3 consists of 14 residues. CDR3 amino acids: CASSWGTDNSPLHF. The CDR3 DNA follows: TGTGCCAGCAGCTGGGGGACAGATAATTCACCCCTCCACTTT.

V and J are TRBV28 and TRBJ1-1; D not certain. Per the germline V gene, CDR1 is MDHEN and CDR2 is SYDVKM. V was cut by 7 bases and J by 0 bases, with 9 bases left in between. CDR3 length: 13 residues. Written as DNA, the CDR3 is TGTGCCAGCACCATTGCCCTGAACACTGAAGCTTTCTTT. Translation: CASTIALNTEAFF.

This clonotype was seen at least ten times. The J gene is TRBJ1-6, the V gene TRBV7-2; TRBD1 might be the D (5 bases). This CDR3 is 13 amino acids long. Per germline, CDR1 SGHTA and CDR2 FQGNSA. Trimming removed 3 bases from V and 10 bases from J, with 10 bases in between. The CDR3 region has the DNA TGTGCCAGCAGCTTTACAGGAGTATCACCCCTCCACTTT. Amino acid sequence: CASSFTGVSPLHF. Using reference TRBV7-2 and TRBJ1-6 for the parts outside the CDR3, the full variable domain is GAGVSQSPSNKVTEKGKDVELRCDPISGHTALYWYRQSLGQGLEFLIYFQGNSAPDKSGLPSDRFSAERTGGSVSTLTIQRTQQEDSAVYLCASSFTGVSPLHFGNGTRLTVT.

This clonotype has ten or more counts. The V call is TRBV19, the J call TRBJ1-2, with TRBD1 identical over 7 bases. Germline V gene lookup returns CDR1 LNHDA and CDR2 SQIVND (reference sequence). The CDR3 loop spans 15 amino acids. J gave up 2 bases and V 0 bases, and 3 bases lay outside the gene matches. The CDR3 here is CASSIDGTVNYGYTF. CDR3 sequence (DNA): TGTGCCAGTAGTATAGACGGGACAGTAAACTATGGCTACACCTTC.

This clonotype was counted ten times or more. V usage is TRBV7-9 and J usage is TRBJ1-1; D is uncertain. CDR1 SEHNR and CDR2 FQNEAQ come from the germline V gene (reference sequence). CDR3 size: 13 residues. Trimming cost V 5 bases and J 5 bases, with 12 bases left between them. The CDR3 spells CASSRPLGTEAFF. In nucleotides, the CDR3 is TGTGCCAGCAGCCGACCCCTAGGTACTGAAGCTTTCTTT.

The chain links TRBV18 to TRBJ2-7; possibly TRBD2 for D (5 bases). Germline V gene data show CDR1 as KGHSH and CDR2 as LQKENI. This CDR3 comprises 15 residues. Trimming shortened V by 3 bases and J by 3 bases, and 15 bases separated the two germline ends. The DNA of the CDR3 is TGTGCCAGCTCACCCTCTCCAACTCGGGACTACGAGCAGTACTTC. Amino acid sequence: CASSPSPTRDYEQYF.